The 24 T cell receptor beta chains below were found in one sample sequenced in a study of blood T cell repertoires in COVID-19. Repertoires were generated with immunoSEQ multiplex PCR, while TCRdb's copy carries only in-frame clones and drops some. The data show under 85,000 clones, roughly 90% seen once. The sample taken for sequencing was peripheral blood. The receptor source for this set is a man aged 65 to 79 with active or convalescent COVID-19.

The chain recombines TRBV5-5 with TRBJ1-2; 7 nucleotides agree with TRBD1. This CDR3 is 20 amino acids long. Germline trimming cut 4 bases from V and 5 bases from J; bases unmatched to any gene: 26. Germline CDR1 is SGHKS and CDR2 is YYEKEE (reference sequence). The CDR3 protein is CASSAIPTTMDRQERYGYTF. CDR3 coding DNA: TGTGCCAGCAGCGCCATACCCACGACGATGGACAGGCAGGAGAGATATGGCTACACCTTC.

V and J are TRBV27 and TRBJ2-3; D not resolved. Germline V lookup: CDR1 MNHEY, CDR2 SMNVEV (reference sequence). The CDR3 extends over 14 amino acids. The V and J ends lost 3 bases and 0 bases respectively, with 7 bases between them. The CDR3 DNA is TGTGCCAGCAGTTTCCTCTCTAGCACAGATACGCAGTATTTT. Its protein product is CASSFLSSTDTQYF.

This sequence joins TRBV7-9 and TRBJ1-1, with D tentatively TRBD1 (6 bases). This CDR3 has 17 amino acids. Germline V CDR1 and CDR2: SEHNR, FQNEAQ (reference sequence). Trimming took off 0 bases at V and 3 bases at J, with 17 bases between the two ends. The CDR3 is CASSLASRDRWDTEAFF. CDR3 bases: TGTGCCAGCAGCTTAGCATCCAGAGACAGGTGGGACACTGAAGCTTTCTTT.

The J gene is TRBJ1-2, the V gene TRBV24-1, with 12 bases lining up with TRBD1. Trimming at V came to 5 bases and at J to 4 bases, leaving 7 bases not matched to a gene. This CDR3 is built from 16 residues. The germline V gene encodes CDR1 KGHDR and CDR2 SFDVKD. The CDR3 bases are TGTGCCACCAGTGTTGGGACAGGGGGCCGCGGCTATGGCTACACCTTC. It translates to CATSVGTGGRGYGYTF.

The rearrangement joins TRBV21-1 to TRBJ1-1. TRBV21-1 is designated a pseudogene. The CDR3 runs to 14 residues. The CDR3 nucleotides are TGTGCCAGCAGCAAAGGAGGGTGGTACACTGAAGCTTTCTTT. Its translation is CASSKGGWYTEAFF.

The chain carries TRBV11-3 and TRBJ2-2, with D perhaps matching TRBD1 (6 bases). V was clipped by 8 bases and J by 6 bases, with 13 bases between them. Germline V lookup: CDR1 SGHNT, CDR2 YENEEA. CDR3 length: 13 residues. DNA for the CDR3: TGTGCCAGCCGGGTACAGGGTGCCGGGGAGCTGTTTTTT. It translates to CASRVQGAGELFF.

This chain's CDR3 is CASSAGGASGNTIYF. Here the CDR3 DNA reads TGTGCCAGCAGCGCCGGGGGGGCCTCTGGAAACACCATATATTTT. The chain employs TRBV6-5 and TRBJ1-3; possibly TRBD1 for D (6 bases). The CDR3 loop spans 15 amino acids. V lost 6 bases to trimming and J lost 0 bases, with 12 bases between them. Germline CDR1 MNHEY, CDR2 SVGAGI.

The chain combines TRBV7-9 with TRBJ1-4; no firm D call. Germline V gives CDR1 SEHNR, CDR2 FQNEAQ (reference sequence). This CDR3 has 15 amino acids. The V gene lost 1 base and the J gene lost 7 bases, with 13 bases spanning the gap. CDR3 DNA sequence: TGTGCCAGCAGCTTAGGAGCAGGCAGTTTTGAAAAACTGTTTTTT. Its protein is CASSLGAGSFEKLFF.

This clone was counted once. The chain links TRBV18 to TRBJ1-1; 9 bases are a match to TRBD1. The CDR3 is 15 amino acids. In germline, CDR1 is KGHSH, CDR2 LQKENI. V gave up 3 bases and J gave up 3 bases; unmatched junction bases: 5. The CDR3 coding sequence is TGTGCCAGCTCACCCCTGACAGGGGGTTACACTGAAGCTTTCTTT. The encoded protein is CASSPLTGGYTEAFF.

V and J are TRBV13 and TRBJ2-7; a possible D gene is TRBD1 (6 bases). This CDR3 contains 13 residues. V lost 5 bases and J lost 1, with 9 bases in between. The germline V gene encodes CDR1 PRHDT and CDR2 FYEKMQ (reference sequence). The CDR3 protein is CASSEGQSYEQYF. The DNA for the CDR3 is TGTGCCAGCAGCGAAGGACAGTCCTACGAGCAGTACTTC.

The rearrangement joins TRBV7-2 to TRBJ1-3, with a weak D call TRBD1 (5 bases). Per the germline V gene, CDR1 is SGHTA and CDR2 is FQGNSA. V shed 3 bases and J shed 0 bases, with 9 bases lying between them. This CDR3 region has 15 residues. CDR3 in DNA: TGTGCCAGCAGCTTCTTCCAGGGCTCTGGAAACACCATATATTTT. Its protein product is CASSFFQGSGNTIYF.

J is TRBJ1-2 and V is TRBV3-1 (or the pseudogene TRBV3-2), with 7 bases aligning to TRBD1. This CDR3 is 15 amino acids long. V lost 1 base and J lost 1; bases outside the gene matches: 3. Germline V gene data show CDR1 as LGHDT and CDR2 as YNNKEL (reference sequence). The CDR3 DNA follows: TGTGCCAGCAGCCAAGGGGGGGACAGTAACTATGGCTACACCTTC. Its translation: CASSQGGDSNYGYTF.

V and J are TRBV30 and TRBJ1-4, with D possibly TRBD1 on 6 matching bases. The CDR3 extends over 13 amino acids. Trimming stripped 5 bases from V and 7 bases from J, with 14 bases between. CDR1 GTSNPN and CDR2 SVGIG come from the germline V gene (reference sequence). The CDR3 spells CAWGTGLVEKLFF. CDR3 nucleotides: TGTGCCTGGGGTACAGGGTTGGTTGAAAAACTGTTTTTT. Using reference TRBV30 and TRBJ1-4 for the parts outside the CDR3, the full variable domain is SQTIHQWPATLVQPVGSPLSLECTVEGTSNPNLYWYRQAAGRGLQLLFYSVGIGQISSEVPQNLSASRPQDRQFILSSKKLLLSDSGFYLCAWGTGLVEKLFFGSGTQLSVL.

This sequence joins TRBV5-1 and TRBJ2-1; 10 bases are a match to TRBD2. This CDR3 is built from 12 residues. CDR1 and CDR2 from the germline V gene are SGHRS and YFSETQ. The V and J ends lost 7 bases and 9 bases, in that order; junction bases with no gene match: 4. The CDR3 sequence: CASGAGGTEQFF. In nucleotides, the CDR3 is TGCGCCAGCGGAGCGGGGGGGACTGAGCAGTTCTTC.

This sequence joins TRBV6-1 and TRBJ1-1; the match to TRBD1 covers 7 bases. CDR1 is MNHNS and CDR2 is SASEGT in the germline V gene. V shed 3 bases, J shed 4 bases, and the junction held 2 bases outside the gene matches. The CDR3 covers 13 residues. The DNA for the CDR3 is TGTGCCAGCAGTGAGCAGGGGGGCACTGAAGCTTTCTTT. Protein sequence: CASSEQGGTEAFF.

The V call is TRBV11-2, the J call TRBJ2-2; no firm D call. Trimming shortened V by 5 bases and J by 0 bases, and 13 bases separated the two germline ends. CDR3 length: 16 amino acids. CDR1 and CDR2 from the germline V gene are SGHAT and FQNNGV. As DNA, the CDR3 is TGTGCCAGCAGCCATGCGGTAGTTACGAACACCGGGGAGCTGTTTTTT. As protein: CASSHAVVTNTGELFF.

This chain joins TRBV10-3 and TRBJ2-7; TRBD1 matches 11 bases. V lost 8 bases and J lost 2; bases outside the gene matches: 2. The V gene's germline CDR1 is ENHRY and CDR2 SYGVKD. The CDR3 extends over 13 amino acids. The CDR3 nucleotides are TGTGCCATCGGGGACAGGGGGACCTACGAGCAGTACTTC. This codes for CAIGDRGTYEQYF.

The rearrangement links TRBV10-3 to TRBJ2-2; D ambiguous. This CDR3 has 12 residues. V was trimmed by 9 bases and J by 3 bases, leaving 8 bases between them. Germline V CDR1 and CDR2: ENHRY, SYGVKD. CDR3 sequence: CAIKEDTGELFF. CDR3 bases: TGTGCCATAAAAGAGGACACCGGGGAGCTGTTTTTT.

The chain links TRBV5-1 to TRBJ2-3; D unclear. V lost 4 bases and J lost 3, with 12 bases in between. This CDR3 region has 14 residues. Germline CDR1 and CDR2: SGHRS and YFSETQ. CDR3 DNA sequence: TGCGCCAGCAGCACAACTCCGAGGACAGATACGCAGTATTTT. As protein: CASSTTPRTDTQYF.

The chain combines TRBV12-3 or TRBV12-4 with TRBJ1-2; the match to TRBD1 covers 10 bases. V lost 1 base and J lost 7; bases outside the gene matches: 0. The CDR3 length is 13 residues. The chain's CDR3 is CASSLGTGGGYTF. The CDR3 DNA follows: TGTGCCAGCAGTTTAGGGACAGGGGGTGGCTACACCTTC.

The chain has TRBV9 and TRBJ1-2, with 7 bases aligning to TRBD1. V shed 0 bases, J shed 7 bases, and the junction held 12 bases outside the gene matches. The CDR3 is 16 residues long. Looked up from germline, CDR1 is SGDLS and CDR2 is YYNGEE. For the CDR3, the DNA is TGTGCCAGCAGCGTAGAAATACAGGGGCTGGTTGGTGGCTACACCTTC. It yields the protein CASSVEIQGLVGGYTF.

The CDR3 DNA reads as TGTGCCAGCAGTTTTAGCGGGTCTTTTAATGAGCAGTTCTTC. Translation gives CASSFSGSFNEQFF. This chain connects TRBV28 to TRBJ2-1; TRBD2 agrees at 7 bases. Germline CDR1 and CDR2: MDHEN and SYDVKM. V dropped 3 bases and J dropped 7; count of bases not matched to a gene: 6. The CDR3 is made up of 14 amino acids.

This sequence joins TRBV11-2 and TRBJ1-6, with 7 bases fitting TRBD1. CDR3 length: 15 amino acids. J was trimmed by 7 bases and V by 5 bases; bases with no gene match: 8. Germline CDR1 reads SGHAT; CDR2 reads FQNNGV. CDR3 region: CASSTEDRTNSPLHF. The CDR3 DNA is TGTGCCAGCAGCACCGAGGACAGGACCAATTCACCCCTCCACTTT.

The chain is built from TRBV3-1 (or the pseudogene TRBV3-2) and TRBJ1-4; 8 positions match TRBD1. Per germline, CDR1 LGHDT and CDR2 YNNKEL (reference sequence). The V gene end was trimmed by 5 bases and the J gene end by 5 bases; junction bases not matched to a gene: 4. The CDR3 totals 14 residues. The CDR3 here is CASSSRQGNEKLFF. DNA of the CDR3: TGTGCCAGCAGCTCTAGACAGGGGAATGAAAAACTGTTTTTT.